Presented here are 2 T cell receptor beta chains from one specimen sequenced in a study of OX40 agonist ivuxolimab in advanced cancers. Profiling relied on immunoSEQ multiplex PCR, and the TCRdb table lists in-frame clones only, not all of them. The sample has 30,000 to 45,000 clones; roughly 91% are singletons. The starting material was CD4+ or CD8+ T cells sorted from blood, obtained in a trial of the OX40 agonist ivuxolimab. The receptors were sampled from an adult with an advanced solid tumor such as melanoma, head and neck, liver or kidney cancer.

This clone was counted only a few times. The V call is TRBV4-2, the J call TRBJ1-1; the D is unclear. This CDR3 region has 13 residues. Germline values: CDR1 LGHNA, CDR2 YNFKEQ. The V and J ends lost 1 base and 8 bases respectively, with 11 bases between them. The CDR3 loop is CASSQGTAREAFF. For the CDR3, the DNA is TGTGCCAGCAGCCAAGGGACCGCCAGGGAAGCTTTCTTT.

This clone appeared a single time. One end of the junction is discordant with germline, which a read error may explain. The V and J genes are TRBV10-3 and TRBJ2-7; possibly TRBD2 for D (6 bases). This CDR3 has 16 amino acids. The germline gives CDR1 ENHRY, CDR2 SYGVKD. CDR3 in amino acids: CAVSESRGGYSDEQYF. The CDR3 region has the DNA TGTGCCGTCAGTGAGTCCCGGGGAGGTTATAGTGACGAGCAGTACTTC.